A selection of T cell receptor beta chains follows, all from one sample in a study of T cell changes during pregnancy in multiple sclerosis. Assay used: immunoSEQ multiplex PCR; TCRdb lists only in-frame clones, some missing. Of roughly 40,000 clones in the sample, over 75% are singletons; the top ten hold around 0.48%. The material sequenced was CD4+ T cells from peripheral blood mononuclear cells, taken in the first trimester of pregnancy. The receptors stem from a female donor in good health, enrolled as a control in a pregnancy study. Both conserved end residues are part of each CDR3. The D gene is left open where the match is weak.

CDR3	DNA	J	D	V
CASSVSGQTYEQYF	TGTGCCAGCAGCGTATCGGGACAGACCTACGAGCAGTACTTC	TRBJ2-7	TRBD1	TRBV9
CASSEGGSYNSPLHF	TGTGCCAGCAGTGAAGGGGGGTCCTATAATTCACCCCTCCACTTT	TRBJ1-6	NA	TRBV25-1
CASSDRSPNQPQHF	TGTGCCAGCAGTGACAGATCCCCTAATCAGCCCCAGCATTTT	TRBJ1-5	NA	TRBV2
CASSSRQRGGAGADTQYF	TGTGCCAGCAGCTCTCGCCAGCGGGGGGGCGCGGGCGCAGATACGCAGTATTTT	TRBJ2-3	TRBD2	TRBV5-6
CASSGTGGGFNEQFF	TGTGCCAGCAGTGGCACGGGGGGAGGATTTAATGAGCAGTTCTTC	TRBJ2-1	TRBD2	TRBV2
CASSLGGAIRDEQFF	TGCGCCAGCAGCCTCGGGGGGGCAATCAGGGATGAGCAGTTCTTC	TRBJ2-1	TRBD2	TRBV5-1
CASSPRGGRRYNSPLHF	TGTGCCAGCAGCCCCCGGGGGGGGCGGAGATATAATTCACCCCTCCACTTT	TRBJ1-6	NA	TRBV14
CASSQGRRVPDTQYF	TGCGCCAGCAGCCAAGGACGGCGGGTACCAGATACGCAGTATTTT	TRBJ2-3	NA	TRBV4-1
CASNLNGGDYGYTF	TGCGCCAGCAATTTGAACGGGGGAGACTATGGCTACACCTTC	TRBJ1-2	NA	TRBV5-1
CASRPAGSPSYEQYF	TGTGCCAGCAGACCCGCAGGGTCGCCCTCCTACGAGCAGTACTTC	TRBJ2-7	NA	TRBV11-1